These 25 T cell receptor beta chains came from one sample sequenced in a study of monozygotic twins with inflammatory bowel disease. Reprocessing the 5' RACE reads, TCRdb reports a single entry for every CDR3 protein and omits DNA. This specimen shows some 100,000 distinct CDR3 sequences; the ten leading clones hold 9.5% to 15%. Sequencing was done on a sample of blood. The receptors come from a human donor with ulcerative colitis or Crohn's disease, or a healthy co-twin of an affected twin (not recorded which).

The V call is TRBV6-5, the J call TRBJ1-1; the TCRdb call, TRBD1, lacks DNA for checking. CDR1 MNHEY and CDR2 SVGAGI come from the germline V gene. CDR3 size: 16 residues. CDR3 in amino acids: CASSYSLDNVDTEAFF.

V and J are TRBV29-1 and TRBJ1-2; TCRdb's D call, TRBD1, is unchecked because there is no DNA. This CDR3 region has 15 residues. Germline-derived CDR1 and CDR2 are SQVTM and ANQGSEA. This chain's CDR3 is CSVEGRRGGGDGYTF.

The V and J genes are TRBV18 and TRBJ2-7; the D call from TCRdb, TRBD2, cannot be confirmed without DNA. The CDR3 totals 14 residues. Germline V gene data show CDR1 as KGHSH and CDR2 as LQKENI. This chain's CDR3 is CASSPLQRGYEQYF.

The genes are TRBV6-5 and TRBJ1-2; TCRdb names TRBD1, which stays unverified in the absence of DNA. Germline V CDR1 and CDR2: MNHEY, SVGAGI. The CDR3 has 17 residues. The CDR3 is CASSYRDSPQPYYGYTF.

The rearrangement joins TRBV18 to TRBJ2-3; TCRdb reports TRBD1, a call that lacks DNA to check it against. The CDR3 extends over 15 amino acids. Per germline, CDR1 KGHSH and CDR2 LQKENI. CDR3: CASSPEGTNTDTQYF.

V is TRBV12-3 or TRBV12-4 and J is TRBJ1-4; TCRdb reports TRBD1, a call that lacks DNA to check it against. CDR3 size: 14 residues. CDR3 sequence: CASSLQGVGEKLFF.

V usage is TRBV3-1 and J usage is TRBJ1-2; TCRdb selects TRBD1, and the lack of DNA leaves this call unchecked. From germline, CDR1 is LGHDT and CDR2 YNNKEL (reference sequence). The CDR3 extends over 13 amino acids. The CDR3: CASSQDLRQGYTF.

V gene TRBV14 combines with J gene TRBJ2-7. This CDR3 comprises 14 residues. Germline CDR1 is SGHDN and CDR2 is FVKESK. CDR3 amino acids: CASSQAGTTYEQYF.

V and J are TRBV29-1 and TRBJ2-7. In germline, CDR1 is SQVTM, CDR2 ANQGSEA. This CDR3 is 13 amino acids long. CDR3: CSVTMDSFYEQYF.

The gene calls are TRBV4-1 and TRBJ2-5; the D call from TCRdb, TRBD2, cannot be confirmed without DNA. The CDR3 runs 16 residues. Per germline, CDR1 MGHRA and CDR2 YSYEKL. The CDR3 spells CASSQALAGGQETQYF.

The V and J genes are TRBV7-8 and TRBJ2-5; TCRdb designates TRBD1, a call that cannot be tested without DNA. In germline, CDR1 is SGHVS, CDR2 FQNEAQ. The CDR3 totals 14 residues. CDR3 loop: CASSLGWDRETQYF.

This rearrangement joins TRBV12-3 or TRBV12-4 to TRBJ2-1; TCRdb calls TRBD1, which cannot be checked without DNA. CDR3 length: 15 residues. This CDR3 reads CASSYRTGRYNEQFF.

The chain joins TRBV5-1 to TRBJ2-3; TCRdb returns TRBD1, unconfirmable since there is no DNA. The germline gives CDR1 SGHRS, CDR2 YFSETQ. There are 15 residues in the CDR3. CDR3 protein: CASSLEPGQTDTQYF.

The rearrangement joins TRBV9 to TRBJ2-3; TCRdb's D call, TRBD2, is unchecked because there is no DNA. The CDR3 is made up of 17 amino acids. Germline V gene sequence: CDR1 SGDLS, CDR2 YYNGEE. CDR3 protein: CASSISPGRLSTDTQYF.

The chain couples TRBV29-1 to TRBJ2-1; TCRdb designates TRBD1, a call that cannot be tested without DNA. Germline V gene data show CDR1 as SQVTM and CDR2 as ANQGSEA. The CDR3 covers 13 residues. This CDR3 reads CSVGQQWGNEQFF.

V usage is TRBV7-2 and J usage is TRBJ1-2. The CDR3 is 16 residues long. Per the germline V gene, CDR1 is SGHTA and CDR2 is FQGNSA. CDR3 sequence reads: CASSLGGAHFNYGYTF.

CDR3 loop: CSASELLNTGELFF. This chain joins TRBV20-1 and TRBJ2-2. Looked up from germline, CDR1 is DFQATT and CDR2 is SNEGSKA (reference sequence). The CDR3 consists of 14 residues.

J is TRBJ2-3 and V is TRBV30; the D gene TCRdb calls, TRBD1, cannot be checked with no DNA. The CDR3 has 14 amino acids. Germline loops: CDR1 GTSNPN, CDR2 SVGIG (reference sequence). This chain's CDR3 is CAWITRGGSDTQYF.

The chain is built from TRBV7-3 and TRBJ2-7; TCRdb names TRBD1, which stays unverified in the absence of DNA. The CDR3 covers 17 residues. The germline gives CDR1 SGHTA, CDR2 FQGTGA. The CDR3 is CASSLSKETGVSGEQYF.

The chain carries TRBV20-1 and TRBJ2-2. CDR1 and CDR2 from the germline V gene are DFQATT and SNEGSKA (reference sequence). The CDR3 totals 14 residues. The CDR3 region is CSAQEPRNTGELFF.

This sequence joins TRBV20-1 and TRBJ2-1; TCRdb designates TRBD2, a call that cannot be tested without DNA. There are 15 residues in the CDR3. Germline V lookup: CDR1 DFQATT, CDR2 SNEGSKA (reference sequence). CDR3 in amino acids: CSAGSGIGSYNEQFF.

This chain joins TRBV15 and TRBJ1-1; TCRdb names TRBD1, which stays unverified in the absence of DNA. CDR1 LNHNV and CDR2 YYDKDF come from the germline V gene (reference sequence). The CDR3 contains 15 residues. CDR3 sequence: CATSTRTGWDTEAFF.

This chain connects TRBV4-1 to TRBJ1-2. Germline CDR1 is MGHRA and CDR2 is YSYEKL. The CDR3 totals 12 residues. The CDR3 reads CASSHSPYGYTF.

The V call is TRBV6-4, the J call TRBJ2-1; the TRBD2 assignment by TCRdb is unverifiable without DNA. This CDR3 spans 17 amino acids. CDR1 and CDR2 from the germline V gene are MRHNA and SNTAGT. This CDR3 is CASRKTVAGLGYNEQFF.

V is TRBV5-1 and J is TRBJ2-1; TCRdb's D gene call, TRBD1, goes unchecked for lack of DNA. Per the germline V gene, CDR1 is SGHRS and CDR2 is YFSETQ. The CDR3 totals 15 residues. The CDR3 is CASSLQTGPYNEQFF.